This paragraph covers one TCR beta chain sequence. Its antigen target is currently unknown. This sample is part of a study of monozygotic twins with inflammatory bowel disease (dated by TCRdb to between 2019 and 2020). With respect to the entire study: A total of roughly 28 monozygotic twin pairs were included in the full study, comprising nine German pairs (four IBD-concordant, five IBD-discordant) and 19 IBD-discordant Danish pairs. Within discordant pairs, disease-associated traits were sought mainly by comparing IBD patients with their genetically identical healthy co-twins. Each individual had, on average, about 151 000 unique TCRalpha sequences and 181 000 unique TCRbeta sequences available for analysis. What the study reported, not specific to this receptor: Concordant and discordant twins showed no difference in repertoire similarity, possibly because of limited statistical power. A decrease in TCRbeta repertoire diversity, as measured by inverse Simpson index, was observed in IBD patients compared with their healthy co-twins. Fewer clonotypes were shared with other individuals by IBD patients than by healthy twins, most markedly in patients showing signs of disease activity. The analysis was unable to tell apart different T cell subtypes. Differing immunosuppressive treatments among patients may have added background noise and inter-individual variability to the repertoires. The results gave no support for a single strong signal or clonotype linked to IBD.

Library method: 5' RACE. Each TCR library was prepared from 3,000 to 4,500 ng of total RNA. For each sample, cDNA synthesis with SMARTScribe reverse transcriptase was split into eight separate reactions. During cDNA synthesis, unique molecular identifiers containing a 6-nucleotide sample barcode were introduced by template switching. TCRalpha and TCRbeta cDNA was amplified by two nested PCRs of roughly 15 and 9 cycles, with bead purification after each PCR. Before amplification, cDNA was treated with uracil DNA-glycosylase and purified using the QIAquick PCR purification kit. In the second PCR, Illumina TruSeq-compatible adapters and sample-specific barcodes were added. Library quality and concentration were assessed using TapeStation and Qubit, and about 5 ng of each library was pooled. The pooled libraries were sequenced with 2 x 100 bp reads and custom sequencing primers on an Illumina HiSeq2500 single-index Rapid Run. The paper's processing steps were these. MiGEC version 1.2.6 was used for UMI-based consensus assembly, which corrected PCR and sequencing errors. MiXCR version 2.1.1 handled V(D)J alignment, clonotype assembly and CDR3 extraction. Gene usage, clonotype sharing and MAIT/NKT TCR abundance were normalised by analysing the top 1000, 10 000 and 20 000 clonotypes per sample. After downsampling to 27 000 UMIs, diversity was calculated as the inverse Simpson index using the vegan R package. Paired Mann-Whitney U tests were applied to discordant twin pairs, and Benjamini-Hochberg correction was used for multiple testing. Based on TCRdb reprocessing of the reads, there is one entry per CDR3 protein sequence, and DNA is missing. TCRdb, not the authors, supplied the V and J calls. This sample's table carries approximately 150,000 distinct CDR3 sequences. About 7.4% of the sample rests with the top ten.

From each donor, an approximately 2.5 ml peripheral blood sample was collected into PAXgene tubes and stored at -80 degrees C. Total RNA was isolated from whole blood with the PAXgene blood miRNA kit on an automated QIAcube, without T cell sorting. Peripheral blood from monozygotic twin pairs concordant or discordant for inflammatory bowel disease was subjected to deep TCRalpha and TCRbeta repertoire profiling with unique molecular barcoding. Smoking habits were recorded for all twin pairs, and each individual was classified as a current, former or never smoker. The TCR comes from a human donor with ulcerative colitis or Crohn's disease, or a healthy co-twin of an affected twin (not recorded which). The source material was blood.

Here the CDR3 is given as CASSFRASGKETQYF. The chain is made from TRBV7-2 and TRBJ2-5; there is no DNA to check the TCRdb D call of TRBD2. The CDR3 runs 15 amino acids, cysteine and phenylalanine included. No coding sequence is recorded. For CDR1 and CDR2, the germline V gene lists SGHTA and FQGNSA.